The 20 T cell receptor beta chains reported below all come from one sample, sequenced in a study of cytomegalovirus exposure and HLA in healthy donors. The primer mix had 60 Vbeta and 13 Jbeta primers. Profiling relied on immunoSEQ multiplex PCR, and the TCRdb table lists in-frame clones only, not all of them. The sample yields about 140,000 clones, of which the top ten take up 2% to 2.5%. The sample taken for sequencing was PBMCs. These receptors came from a woman aged 18-35 years in good health and CMV-seronegative.

V usage is TRBV6-1 and J usage is TRBJ1-1, with D perhaps matching TRBD1 (6 bases). Trimming pared 2 bases from V and 1 base from J, leaving 11 bases between. Germline lookup yields CDR1 MNHNS and CDR2 SASEGT. The CDR3 has 15 amino acids. CDR3 sequence: CASSEPGHGNTEAFF. CDR3 DNA sequence: TGTGCCAGCAGTGAACCGGGACACGGGAACACTGAAGCTTTCTTT.

This chain links TRBV7-9 with TRBJ1-5, with D unclear. V was shortened by 6 bases and J by 6 bases, with 15 bases between the two germline ends. Germline V lookup: CDR1 SEHNR, CDR2 FQNEAQ (reference sequence). This CDR3 contains 14 residues. CDR3 sequence: CASSLSERGQPQHF. In nucleotides, the CDR3 is TGTGCCAGCAGTCTATCCGAGAGAGGTCAGCCCCAGCATTTT. Together with reference TRBV7-9 and TRBJ1-5, the CDR3 gives the full variable domain: DTGVSQNPRHKITKRGQNVTFRCDPISEHNRLYWYRQTLGQGPEFLTYFQNEAQLEKSRLLSDRFSAERPKGSFSTLEIQRTEQGDSAMYLCASSLSERGQPQHFGDGTRLSIL.

CDR3 coding DNA: TGTGCCAGCAGCTCGGGAGTGGGCAATGAGCAGTTCTTC. This encodes CASSSGVGNEQFF. The chain couples TRBV7-9 to TRBJ2-1; D might be TRBD2 (6 bases). The germline V and J ends were trimmed by 4 bases and 6 bases, with 10 bases remaining between them. The germline CDR1 and CDR2 sequences are SEHNR and FQNEAQ (reference sequence). The CDR3 has 13 residues. The variable domain in full, completed from reference TRBV7-9 and TRBJ2-1, reads DTGVSQNPRHKITKRGQNVTFRCDPISEHNRLYWYRQTLGQGPEFLTYFQNEAQLEKSRLLSDRFSAERPKGSFSTLEIQRTEQGDSAMYLCASSSGVGNEQFFGPGTRLTVL.

The chain employs TRBV5-6 and TRBJ2-7; D remains ambiguous. The CDR3 is 15 residues long. Germline CDR1 and CDR2: SGHDT and YYEEEE. V was shortened by 0 bases and J by 3 bases, with 13 bases between the two germline ends. The CDR3 loop is CASSLGGGTYYEQYF. The CDR3 region has the DNA TGTGCCAGCAGCTTGGGCGGCGGCACTTACTACGAGCAGTACTTC.

To note about this clone: The same CDR3 arises from other DNA sequences in this sample as well. The chain carries TRBV28 and TRBJ1-4; D is ambiguous. Germline loops: CDR1 MDHEN, CDR2 SYDVKM. Trimming shortened V by 3 bases and J by 8 bases, and 4 bases separated the two germline ends. The CDR3 covers 11 residues. CDR3 in amino acids: CASSLREKLFF. The CDR3 nucleotides are TGTGCCAGCAGTTTGAGGGAAAAACTGTTTTTT.

The rearrangement joins TRBV7-2 to TRBJ2-7; 12 bases fit TRBD1. This CDR3 region has 14 residues. Trimming removed 5 bases from V and 5 bases from J; junction bases left unmatched: 4. Germline values: CDR1 SGHTA, CDR2 FQGNSA. The CDR3 bases are TGTGCCAGCAGCAGAGGGACAGGGGGCCACGAGCAGTACTTC. It translates to CASSRGTGGHEQYF.

The V call is TRBV5-1, the J call TRBJ1-2; 8 positions agree with TRBD1. The CDR3 covers 15 residues. Germline lookup yields CDR1 SGHRS and CDR2 YFSETQ. Trimming took 4 bases from V and 3 from J; bases not matched to a gene: 8. CDR3 sequence reads: CASSPRTGKYYGYTF. Written as DNA, the CDR3 is TGCGCCAGCAGCCCCCGGACAGGGAAGTACTATGGCTACACCTTC.

This rearrangement joins TRBV4-3 to TRBJ1-1, with D unclear. V shed 1 base and J shed 0 bases, with 9 bases lying between them. Germline values: CDR1 LGHNA, CDR2 YSLEER. This CDR3 is 15 amino acids long. The CDR3 is CASSQGNRMNTEAFF. In DNA form, the CDR3 reads TGCGCCAGCAGCCAAGGTAACAGAATGAACACTGAAGCTTTCTTT.

This chain uses TRBV30 with TRBJ1-4; TRBD1 matches 7 bases. Germline V gene lookup returns CDR1 GTSNPN and CDR2 SVGIG (reference sequence). The CDR3 spans 13 residues. Losses at the gene ends were 3 bases for V and 7 bases for J; bases not matched to a gene: 5. In nucleotides, the CDR3 is TGTGCCTGGAGGGAGGGGGCTGGTGAAAAACTGTTTTTT. Amino acids: CAWREGAGEKLFF.

The chain uses TRBV29-1 and TRBJ2-3, with D possibly matching TRBD2 (6 bases). The CDR3 extends over 13 amino acids. The ends were cut back, 8 bases at V and 3 bases at J, with 15 bases in the middle. CDR1 is SQVTM and CDR2 is ANQGSEA in the germline V gene. In nucleotides, the CDR3 is TGCAGCCTCGTGGGGGGTGCGACAGATACGCAGTATTTT. Its protein is CSLVGGATDTQYF.

This chain links TRBV4-1 with TRBJ2-3; 8 bases line up with TRBD2. The CDR3 covers 16 residues. From germline, CDR1 is MGHRA and CDR2 YSYEKL. Trimming removed 4 bases from V and 2 bases from J; junction bases left unmatched: 8. CDR3 in amino acids: CASSPKASGFTDTQYF. CDR3 sequence (DNA): TGCGCCAGCAGCCCCAAGGCTAGCGGGTTCACAGATACGCAGTATTTT.

This chain connects TRBV7-2 to TRBJ1-2, with D hard to call. In germline, CDR1 is SGHTA, CDR2 FQGNSA. V was clipped by 5 bases and J by 5 bases, with 6 bases between them. The CDR3 loop spans 11 amino acids. The CDR3: CASSQRYGYTF. The DNA for the CDR3 is TGTGCCAGCAGCCAGAGGTATGGCTACACCTTC.

V is TRBV28 and J is TRBJ2-3; TRBD2 matches 7 bases. The CDR3 runs 15 residues. Germline assignment: CDR1 MDHEN and CDR2 SYDVKM. After removal of 6 bases from V and 4 bases from J, the junction contained 10 bases not matched to a gene. Here the CDR3 reads CASSSTSRSPDTQYF. CDR3 nucleotide sequence: TGTGCCAGCAGCTCGACTAGCCGTTCGCCAGATACGCAGTATTTT. The full variable domain, with the rest looked up from reference TRBV28 and TRBJ2-3, is DVKVTQSSRYLVKRTGEKVFLECVQDMDHENMFWYRQDPGLGLRLIYFSYDVKMKEKGDIPEGYSVSREKKERFSLILESASTNQTSMYLCASSSTSRSPDTQYFGPGTRLTVL.

The chain employs TRBV28 and TRBJ2-1; 8 positions agree with TRBD2. CDR3 length: 13 amino acids. Germline values: CDR1 MDHEN, CDR2 SYDVKM. J lost 8 bases, V lost 2 bases, and 2 bases had no gene match. The CDR3 region is CASSLTSGHEQFF. The CDR3 nucleotides read TGTGCCAGCAGTTTAACTAGCGGCCATGAGCAGTTCTTC.

The CDR3, as DNA: TGTGCCAGCAGCGACCCGACAAGTGGTCGAGGGGAAAAACTGTTTTTT. Amino acids: CASSDPTSGRGEKLFF. The chain has TRBV7-9 and TRBJ1-4; D is unresolved. Trimming took off 5 bases at V and 8 bases at J, with 21 bases between the two ends. CDR1 and CDR2 from the germline V gene are SEHNR and FQNEAQ (reference sequence). The CDR3 has 16 amino acids.

The chain uses TRBV11-2 and TRBJ2-7, with TRBD2 identical over 8 bases. J was trimmed by 4 bases and V by 2 bases; bases with no gene match: 7. CDR1 is SGHAT, CDR2 FQNNGV, per germline. The CDR3 runs 15 residues. The CDR3 DNA reads as TGTGCCAGCAGCTTATACGGGAGGGCCACATACGAGCAGTACTTC. It is translated as CASSLYGRATYEQYF.

DNA of the CDR3: TGTGCCAGCAATAGCTACGGGGATAAGGCAGATACGCAGTATTTT. Protein sequence: CASNSYGDKADTQYF. The chain is built from TRBV27 and TRBJ2-3; D may be TRBD2 (5 bases). Trimming removed 7 bases from V and 4 bases from J, with 18 bases in between. CDR1 is MNHEY and CDR2 is SMNVEV in the germline V gene (reference sequence). The CDR3 has 15 residues.

The V gene is TRBV2, the J gene TRBJ2-3; tentative D call: TRBD2 (5 bases). The CDR3 covers 14 residues. Trimming cost V 5 bases and J 1 base, with 10 bases left between them. CDR1 and CDR2 (germline): SNHLY, FYNNEI. Here the CDR3 reads CASSTFSGTDTQYF. The CDR3 nucleotides are TGTGCCAGCAGTACGTTTAGCGGCACAGATACGCAGTATTTT.

The rearrangement joins TRBV9 to TRBJ1-2; a weak D match, TRBD1 (5 bases). The CDR3 is made up of 14 amino acids. V lost 4 bases and J 4 bases, leaving 14 bases between the germline ends. Per germline, CDR1 SGDLS and CDR2 YYNGEE. CDR3 bases: TGTGCCAGCAGCAGGGGTAGTGACAGCTATGGCTACACCTTC. This codes for CASSRGSDSYGYTF.

The chain joins TRBV5-4 to TRBJ2-5; D unresolved. CDR3 size: 13 residues. Germline lookup yields CDR1 SGHNT and CDR2 YYREEE (reference sequence). With 2 bases removed from V and 0 bases from J, the gap between germline ends came to 5 bases. The CDR3 reads CASSFEYQETQYF. The CDR3 nucleotides are TGTGCCAGCAGCTTTGAGTACCAAGAGACCCAGTACTTC.